One sample yielded the 30 T cell receptor beta chains listed below, sequenced in a study of shared clonotypes between healthy human individuals. Using immunoSEQ multiplex PCR, the repertoire was profiled, and TCRdb retains in-frame clones only, with some absent. The data contain 470,000 or so clones, 81% of them seen just once; the ten biggest clones take up 9.5% to 15%. The sequencing sample was made of PBMCs. The source is a woman aged 40 to 49 in good health. Some clones in this sample may be carry-over from other donors' samples.

The chain links TRBV27 to TRBJ2-7; 8 nucleotides agree with TRBD2. Trimming cost V 5 bases and J 3 bases; bases outside gene matches: 12. CDR3 size: 16 residues. Germline V lookup: CDR1 MNHEY, CDR2 SMNVEV (reference sequence). This chain's CDR3 is CASSPSGGAGYYEQYF. CDR3 nucleotide sequence: TGTGCCAGCAGTCCCTCCGGGGGGGCGGGCTACTACGAGCAGTACTTC.

The chain carries TRBV7-2 and TRBJ2-7; maybe TRBD1 (5 bases). Germline assignment: CDR1 SGHTA and CDR2 FQGNSA. The CDR3 is 14 residues long. Trimming removed 2 bases from V and 2 bases from J, with 10 bases in between. The CDR3 reads CASSLQGSPYEQYF. CDR3 coding DNA: TGTGCCAGCAGCTTACAGGGTAGCCCCTACGAGCAGTACTTC.

The J gene is TRBJ2-1, the V gene TRBV18; 10 bases align to TRBD1. CDR1 is KGHSH and CDR2 is LQKENI in the germline V gene. CDR3 length: 15 residues. V lost 7 bases, J lost 4 bases, and 7 bases stayed unmatched. The CDR3 sequence: CASLPGQGEYNEQFF. Written as DNA, the CDR3 is TGTGCCAGCTTGCCCGGACAGGGGGAATACAATGAGCAGTTCTTC.

V and J are TRBV7-8 and TRBJ2-7, with 11 bases aligning to TRBD1. The germline gives CDR1 SGHVS, CDR2 FQNEAQ. Trimming at V came to 8 bases and at J to 3 bases, leaving 9 bases not matched to a gene. The CDR3 loop spans 15 amino acids. The DNA of the CDR3 is TGTGCCAGCGGGCTCTTTGGGACAGGGGGCTACGAGCAGTACTTC. It translates to CASGLFGTGGYEQYF. Based on the CDR3 plus reference TRBV7-8 and TRBJ2-7, the full variable domain is GAGVSQSPRYKVAKRGQDVALRCDPISGHVSLFWYQQALGQGPEFLTYFQNEAQLDKSGLPSDRFFAERPEGSVSTLKIQRTQQEDSAVYLCASGLFGTGGYEQYFGPGTRLTVT.

This clone was recorded only once. V usage is TRBV29-1 and J usage is TRBJ1-1; possible D gene TRBD1, 6 bases. With 3 bases removed from V and 4 bases from J, the gap between germline ends came to 15 bases. From germline, CDR1 is SQVTM and CDR2 ANQGSEA. The CDR3 length is 14 residues. The CDR3 sequence is CSVDQVGGSTEAFF. For the CDR3, the DNA is TGCAGCGTTGACCAGGTAGGGGGGTCCACTGAAGCTTTCTTT.

This rearrangement joins TRBV19 to TRBJ2-5; 8 positions match TRBD2. In germline, CDR1 is LNHDA, CDR2 SQIVND (reference sequence). Losses at the gene ends were 7 bases for V and 1 base for J; bases not matched to a gene: 5. The CDR3 has 14 residues. The CDR3 sequence is CASTAGGGQETQYF. CDR3 DNA: TGTGCCAGTACTGCGGGAGGAGGCCAAGAGACCCAGTACTTC.

This clone came up a few times. The gene calls are TRBV30 and TRBJ1-5, with D perhaps TRBD1 (5 bases). Trimming removed 4 bases from V and 0 bases from J, with 10 bases in between. There are 14 residues in the CDR3. Germline-derived CDR1 and CDR2 are GTSNPN and SVGIG (reference sequence). CDR3 protein: CAWTPRASNQPQHF. The CDR3 DNA follows: TGTGCCTGGACTCCCAGGGCTAGCAATCAGCCCCAGCATTTT.

The chain has TRBV5-6 and TRBJ2-2; 9 nucleotides agree with TRBD2. Germline CDR1 SGHDT, CDR2 YYEEEE. Trimming cost V 0 bases and J 5 bases; bases outside gene matches: 5. The CDR3 length is 16 residues. CDR3 in DNA: TGTGCCAGCAGCTTGGTTAGCGGGAGCTATACCGGGGAGCTGTTTTTT. This sequence encodes CASSLVSGSYTGELFF.

The rearrangement links TRBV30 to TRBJ1-2, with D possibly TRBD1 on 6 matching bases. Trimming shortened V by 8 bases and J by 4 bases, and 14 bases separated the two germline ends. CDR1 and CDR2 from the germline V gene are GTSNPN and SVGIG (reference sequence). CDR3 length equals 12 residues. CDR3 residues: CAEGGVSYGYTF. For the CDR3, the DNA is TGTGCCGAAGGGGGGGTAAGCTATGGCTACACCTTC. Combining the CDR3 with reference TRBV30 and TRBJ1-2 gives the whole variable domain SQTIHQWPATLVQPVGSPLSLECTVEGTSNPNLYWYRQAAGRGLQLLFYSVGIGQISSEVPQNLSASRPQDRQFILSSKKLLLSDSGFYLCAEGGVSYGYTFGSGTRLTVV.

The chain has TRBV2 and TRBJ1-1; D remains unclear. The CDR3 length is 13 residues. The germline V gene encodes CDR1 SNHLY and CDR2 FYNNEI. V gave up 6 bases and J gave up 5 bases, with 13 bases separating them. The CDR3 region is CASSKYPPTEAFF. The DNA for the CDR3 is TGTGCCAGCAGCAAATACCCCCCAACTGAAGCTTTCTTT.

The chain combines TRBV27 with TRBJ1-1; D is unresolved. V gave up 5 bases and J gave up 1 base, with 8 bases separating them. Germline CDR1 reads MNHEY; CDR2 reads SMNVEV (reference sequence). CDR3 length: 13 amino acids. CDR3 in amino acids: CASSVRRNTEAFF. Written as DNA, the CDR3 is TGTGCCAGCAGTGTGAGACGGAACACTGAAGCTTTCTTT.

The rearrangement joins TRBV18 to TRBJ1-5, with D maybe TRBD1 (5 bases). The CDR3 has 15 amino acids. Trimming removed 2 bases at V and 0 bases at J, with 8 bases between. Germline CDR1 and CDR2: KGHSH and LQKENI. The chain's CDR3 is CASSPRGDSNQPQHF. Here the CDR3 DNA reads TGTGCCAGCTCACCAAGGGGAGATAGCAATCAGCCCCAGCATTTT. The full variable domain, in which reference TRBV18 and TRBJ1-5 provide the parts outside the CDR3, is NAGVMQNPRHLVRRRGQEARLRCSPMKGHSHVYWYRQLPEEGLKFMVYLQKENIIDESGMPKERFSAEFPKEGPSILRIQQVVRGDSAAYFCASSPRGDSNQPQHFGDGTRLSIL.

A note on this clone: It is likely a read error: a sequence one base away is far more abundant. Other DNA sequences within the sample encode an identical CDR3. The chain carries TRBV30 and TRBJ1-4; D may be TRBD1 (6 bases). The germline V gene encodes CDR1 GTSNPN and CDR2 SVGIG (reference sequence). The germline V and J ends were trimmed by 2 bases and 11 bases, with 24 bases remaining between them. This CDR3 comprises 16 residues. The chain's CDR3 is CAWSRGGGFGEGKLFF. The CDR3 nucleotides are TGTGCCTGGAGTAGAGGGGGAGGCTTCGGAGAGGGGAAACTGTTTTTT.

The V gene is TRBV30, the J gene TRBJ1-5; TRBD1 matches 8 bases. With V trimmed by 3 bases and J by 2 bases, 6 bases remained unmatched. The CDR3 has 15 amino acids. In germline, CDR1 is GTSNPN, CDR2 SVGIG (reference sequence). The CDR3 here is CAWRGTGNGNQPQHF. The CDR3 nucleotides read TGTGCCTGGAGGGGGACAGGCAACGGCAATCAGCCCCAGCATTTT.

The chain uses TRBV10-3 and TRBJ2-2; the match to TRBD2 covers 10 bases. The trim removed 4 bases at V and 6 bases at J, leaving 5 bases unmatched. The CDR3 spans 15 residues. Germline CDR1 ENHRY, CDR2 SYGVKD. CDR3 residues: CAISGTSGGSGELFF. CDR3 DNA: TGTGCCATCAGTGGGACTAGCGGTGGGTCCGGGGAGCTGTTTTTT.

Remarks on this clone: Other nucleotide sequences in the sample specify the same CDR3. The CDR3 DNA reads as TGTGCCAGCAGCCCCCGCGGGGGGAGCTCCTACAATGAGCAGTTCTTC. Amino acid sequence: CASSPRGGSSYNEQFF. This chain joins TRBV7-9 and TRBJ2-1, with 8 bases that match TRBD2. This CDR3 is 16 amino acids long. Germline V gene data show CDR1 as SEHNR and CDR2 as FQNEAQ (reference sequence). V lost 5 bases and J lost 0; bases outside the gene matches: 6.

As regards this clone: Because the CDR3 is missing its conserved closing phenylalanine or tryptophan, this is likely a read error. It is unclear where the CDR3 begins or ends on the DNA, so no DNA is shown, and the CDR3 is as TCRdb lists it. The V gene is TRBV2, the J gene TRBJ2-7; the table's D call, TRBD1, has no DNA check behind it. The CDR3 region is 13 residues in length, termini included. Germline V gives CDR1 SNHLY, CDR2 FYNNEI. CDR3 protein: CASSPDRGRFWRL.

The chain combines TRBV18 with TRBJ2-7; 11 nucleotides line up with TRBD2. In germline, CDR1 is KGHSH, CDR2 LQKENI. The CDR3 sequence is 16 residues long. The ends lost 2 bases at V and 3 bases at J; junction bases unmatched: 6. CDR3 sequence reads: CASSPSSTSGSYEQYF. The CDR3 nucleotides are TGTGCCAGCTCACCAAGTAGTACTAGCGGGAGCTACGAGCAGTACTTC.

This clone was counted ten times or more. The genes are TRBV5-1 and TRBJ2-3; D might be TRBD1 or TRBD2, each matching 6 bases. The CDR3 has 16 amino acids. Germline V gene lookup returns CDR1 SGHRS and CDR2 YFSETQ. V was cut by 4 bases and J by 1 base, with 16 bases left in between. CDR3 in amino acids: CASSPSGGQRTDTQYF. The DNA for the CDR3 is TGCGCCAGCAGCCCCTCCGGGGGACAACGCACAGATACGCAGTATTTT. Based on the CDR3 plus reference TRBV5-1 and TRBJ2-3, the full variable domain is KAGVTQTPRYLIKTRGQQVTLSCSPISGHRSVSWYQQTPGQGLQFLFEYFSETQRNKGNFPGRFSGRQFSNSRSEMNVSTLELGDSALYLCASSPSGGQRTDTQYFGPGTRLTVL.

At least ten counts were recorded for this clone. J is TRBJ2-3 and V is TRBV28; the D is unclear. V was pared by 5 bases and J by 4 bases, with 13 bases between. CDR1 and CDR2 from the germline V gene are MDHEN and SYDVKM. CDR3 size: 14 residues. CDR3 amino acids: CASSPPWAADTQYF. The CDR3 DNA reads TGTGCCAGCAGTCCACCCTGGGCGGCAGATACGCAGTATTTT.

A few counts support this clone. The chain combines TRBV15 with TRBJ1-1; possible D gene TRBD1, 6 bases. V lost 3 bases and J 0 bases, leaving 14 bases between the germline ends. The CDR3 runs 16 residues. The germline V gene has CDR1 LNHNV and CDR2 YYDKDF (reference sequence). CDR3 residues: CATSSHSGALNTEAFF. The CDR3 DNA reads as TGTGCCACCAGCAGCCACTCAGGGGCCCTGAACACTGAAGCTTTCTTT.

The chain is built from TRBV6-6 and TRBJ2-5; D unclear. V was cut by 5 bases and J by 4 bases, with 11 bases left in between. This CDR3 contains 13 residues. Germline V gives CDR1 MNHNY, CDR2 SVGAGI (reference sequence). The chain's CDR3 is CASSNVGGETQYF. As DNA, the CDR3 is TGTGCCAGCAGTAACGTCGGCGGAGAGACCCAGTACTTC.

This clone was counted only a few times. The chain uses TRBV25-1 and TRBJ1-1; 8 positions match TRBD1. Germline V lookup: CDR1 MGHDK, CDR2 SYGVNS. CDR3 length: 12 amino acids. With 6 bases clipped from V and 9 bases from J, the junction kept 6 bases outside the gene matches. The CDR3 sequence: CASSATGVKAFF. As DNA, the CDR3 is TGTGCCAGCAGCGCGACAGGGGTAAAAGCTTTCTTT.

This clone was seen only once. This chain joins TRBV2 and TRBJ1-1, with unresolved D. V lost 0 bases, J lost 4 bases, and 6 bases lay in between. CDR1 and CDR2 from the germline V gene are SNHLY and FYNNEI. The CDR3 length is 13 residues. CDR3: CASSEAVSTEAFF. CDR3 nucleotide sequence: TGTGCCAGCAGTGAAGCAGTTTCCACTGAAGCTTTCTTT.

The V and J genes are TRBV7-9 and TRBJ1-5, with D perhaps matching TRBD1 (5 bases). The CDR3 runs 14 residues. The germline V gene has CDR1 SEHNR and CDR2 FQNEAQ (reference sequence). Trimming removed 4 bases from V and 3 bases from J, with 10 bases in between. CDR3 protein: CASSSRDVNQPQHF. The CDR3 region has the DNA TGTGCCAGCAGCTCCCGGGACGTCAATCAGCCCCAGCATTTT.

The chain links TRBV5-1 to TRBJ2-5; 15 nucleotides align to TRBD2. V shed 5 bases and J 2 bases; nucleotides not matched to a gene: 7. There are 17 residues in the CDR3. Germline CDR1 reads SGHRS; CDR2 reads YFSETQ. CDR3 amino acids: CASRRTSGRAGQETQYF. The CDR3 region has the DNA TGCGCCAGCAGGCGGACTAGCGGGAGGGCCGGGCAAGAGACCCAGTACTTC.

This chain connects TRBV6-1 to TRBJ2-5, with D unresolved. V was clipped by 4 bases and J by 4 bases, with 10 bases between them. The CDR3 spans 13 residues. Germline lookup yields CDR1 MNHNS and CDR2 SASEGT. The DNA for the CDR3 is TGTGCCAGCAGTGCCATCCTATTAGAGACCCAGTACTTC. Translation: CASSAILLETQYF.

The rearrangement joins TRBV7-9 to TRBJ1-1, with D possibly matching TRBD1 (5 bases). Germline V gives CDR1 SEHNR, CDR2 FQNEAQ (reference sequence). V lost 1 base and J 3 bases, leaving 9 bases between the germline ends. This CDR3 region has 14 residues. The CDR3, as DNA: TGTGCCAGCAGCTTAGGACGAGGGGACACTGAAGCTTTCTTT. It translates to CASSLGRGDTEAFF.

As regards this clone: This is likely an artifact of a read error, given a far larger clone one base away. Other nucleotide sequences in the sample specify the same CDR3. This rearrangement joins TRBV30 to TRBJ1-2; no clear D gene. The CDR3 covers 13 residues. The ends were cut back, 3 bases at V and 7 bases at J, with 15 bases in the middle. Germline V lookup: CDR1 GTSNPN, CDR2 SVGIG (reference sequence). The CDR3 region is CAWRGKGRVGYTF. DNA of the CDR3: TGTGCCTGGAGGGGTAAGGGAAGGGTTGGCTACACCTTC.

This clone was seen a single time. This is likely an artifact of a read error, given a far larger clone one base away. For the CDR3, the DNA is TGTGCCAGCAGACCTGAGCTTGGGCCTGGTTACAATGAGCAGTTCTTC. Encoded protein: CASRPELGPGYNEQFF. The V call is TRBV5-6, the J call TRBJ2-1, with D unclear. The V end was cut by 5 bases, the J end by 4 bases, with 19 bases between. The CDR3 is made up of 16 amino acids. CDR1 is SGHDT and CDR2 is YYEEEE in the germline V gene.